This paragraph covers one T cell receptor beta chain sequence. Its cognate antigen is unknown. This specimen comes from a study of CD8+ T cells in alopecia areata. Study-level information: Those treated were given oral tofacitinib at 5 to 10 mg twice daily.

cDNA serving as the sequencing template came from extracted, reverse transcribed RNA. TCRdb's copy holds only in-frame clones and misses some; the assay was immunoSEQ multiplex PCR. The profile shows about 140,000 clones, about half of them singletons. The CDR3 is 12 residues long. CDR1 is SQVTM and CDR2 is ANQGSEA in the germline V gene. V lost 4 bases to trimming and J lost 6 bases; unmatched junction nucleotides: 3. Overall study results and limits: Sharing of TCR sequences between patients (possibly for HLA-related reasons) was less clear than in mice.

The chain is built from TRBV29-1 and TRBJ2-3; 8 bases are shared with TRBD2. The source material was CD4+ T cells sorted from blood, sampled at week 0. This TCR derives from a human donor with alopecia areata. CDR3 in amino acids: CSVGASGDTQYF. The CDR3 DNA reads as TGCAGCGTTGGCGCTAGCGGGGATACGCAGTATTTT.